This T cell receptor (beta chain) is from a study of OX40 agonist ivuxolimab in advanced cancers. Study-level information: Dose-escalation cases comprised hepatocellular carcinoma, melanoma, renal cell or head and neck cancer.

Overall study findings and caveats: CD4+ and CD8+ T cells in blood underwent clonal expansion by week 6 at 0.1 to 3.0 mg/kg. Antigen specificity remained undetermined for the expanded peripheral T cells.

At cycle 4 day 1, cycle 7 day 1, and baseline, blood was sampled. Clones were read by immunoSEQ multiplex PCR, and TCRdb kept only the in-frame ones, dropping some. This table has about 24,000 clones, 73% appearing once. Note on this clone: Its matching antigen is unknown.

Trimming removed 5 bases from V and 1 base from J, with 5 bases in between. Germline lookup yields CDR1 MNHNS and CDR2 SASEGT. This CDR3 region has 12 residues. The receptor was derived from an adult with an advanced solid tumor such as melanoma, head and neck, liver or kidney cancer. The sample consisted of CD4+ or CD8+ T cells sorted from blood, taken in a trial of the OX40 agonist ivuxolimab. The chain recombines TRBV6-1 with TRBJ1-1; D unclear. CDR3 sequence reads: CASSKTNTEAFF. The CDR3, as DNA: TGTGCCAGCAGTAAAACGAACACTGAAGCTTTCTTT.